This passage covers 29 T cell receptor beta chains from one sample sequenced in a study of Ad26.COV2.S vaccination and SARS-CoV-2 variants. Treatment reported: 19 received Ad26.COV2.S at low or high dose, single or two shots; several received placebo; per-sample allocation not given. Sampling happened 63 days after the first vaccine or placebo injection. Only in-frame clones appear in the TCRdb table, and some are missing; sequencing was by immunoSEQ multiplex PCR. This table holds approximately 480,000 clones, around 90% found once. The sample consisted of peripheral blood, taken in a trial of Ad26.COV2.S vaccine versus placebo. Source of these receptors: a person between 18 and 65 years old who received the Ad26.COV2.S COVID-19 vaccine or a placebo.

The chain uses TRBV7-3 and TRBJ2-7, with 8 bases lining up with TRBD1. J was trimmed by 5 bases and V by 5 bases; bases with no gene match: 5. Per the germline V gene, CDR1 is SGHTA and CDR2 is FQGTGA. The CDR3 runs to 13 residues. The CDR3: CASSPDRVNEQYF. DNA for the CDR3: TGTGCCAGCAGCCCGGACAGGGTCAACGAGCAGTACTTC.

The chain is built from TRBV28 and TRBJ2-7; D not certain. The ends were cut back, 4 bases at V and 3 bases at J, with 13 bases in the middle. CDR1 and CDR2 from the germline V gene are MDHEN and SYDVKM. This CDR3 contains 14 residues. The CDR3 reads CASSSPPLDYEQYF. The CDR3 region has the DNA TGTGCCAGCAGTTCCCCGCCCCTGGACTACGAGCAGTACTTC.

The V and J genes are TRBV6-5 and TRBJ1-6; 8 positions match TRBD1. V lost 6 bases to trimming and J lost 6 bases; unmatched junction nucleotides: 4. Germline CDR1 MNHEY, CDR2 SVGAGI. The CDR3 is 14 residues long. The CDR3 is CASSDGQGNSPLHF. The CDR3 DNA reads TGTGCCAGCAGCGATGGACAGGGTAATTCACCCCTCCACTTT.

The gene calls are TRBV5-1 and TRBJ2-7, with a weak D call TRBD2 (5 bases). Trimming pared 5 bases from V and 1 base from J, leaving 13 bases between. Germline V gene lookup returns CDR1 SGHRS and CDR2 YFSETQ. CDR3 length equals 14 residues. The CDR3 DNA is TGCGCCAGCAGAGCGGAGTGGGGATCCTACGAGCAGTACTTC. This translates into CASRAEWGSYEQYF.

The CDR3 sequence: CASSRGGQTSSYEQYF. CDR3 in DNA: TGTGCCAGCAGCAGGGGGGGACAGACCTCATCCTACGAGCAGTACTTC. The chain links TRBV5-4 to TRBJ2-7, with D perhaps being TRBD1 or TRBD2 (7 bases each). The ends were cut back, 4 bases at V and 1 base at J, with 18 bases in the middle. Germline V gene data show CDR1 as SGHNT and CDR2 as YYREEE (reference sequence). CDR3 length: 16 residues.

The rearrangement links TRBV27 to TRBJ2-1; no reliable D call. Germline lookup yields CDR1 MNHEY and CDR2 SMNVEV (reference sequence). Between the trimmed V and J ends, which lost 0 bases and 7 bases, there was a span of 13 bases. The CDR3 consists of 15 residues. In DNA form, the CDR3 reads TGTGCCAGCAGTTTATCCCCTATCCGAGTTAATGAGCAGTTCTTC. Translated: CASSLSPIRVNEQFF.

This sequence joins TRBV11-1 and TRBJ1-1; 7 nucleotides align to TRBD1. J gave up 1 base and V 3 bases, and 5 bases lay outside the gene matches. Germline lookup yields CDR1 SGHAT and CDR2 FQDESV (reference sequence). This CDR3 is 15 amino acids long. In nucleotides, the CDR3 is TGTGCCAGCAGCTTCGGACAGGCAACGAACACTGAAGCTTTCTTT. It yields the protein CASSFGQATNTEAFF.

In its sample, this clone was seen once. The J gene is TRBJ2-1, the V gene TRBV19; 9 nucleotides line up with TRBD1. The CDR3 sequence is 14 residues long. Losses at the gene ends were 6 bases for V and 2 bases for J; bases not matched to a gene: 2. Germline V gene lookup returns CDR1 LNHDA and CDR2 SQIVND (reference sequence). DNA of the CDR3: TGTGCCAGTAGAAGACAGGGGGCCTACAATGAGCAGTTCTTC. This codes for CASRRQGAYNEQFF.

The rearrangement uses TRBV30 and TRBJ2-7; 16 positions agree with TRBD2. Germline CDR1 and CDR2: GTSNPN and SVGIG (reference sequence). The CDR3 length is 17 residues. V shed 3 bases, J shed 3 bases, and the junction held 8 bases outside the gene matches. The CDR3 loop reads CAWRSGTSGRGGYEQYF. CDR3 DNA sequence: TGTGCCTGGAGATCAGGGACTAGCGGGAGGGGCGGCTACGAGCAGTACTTC.

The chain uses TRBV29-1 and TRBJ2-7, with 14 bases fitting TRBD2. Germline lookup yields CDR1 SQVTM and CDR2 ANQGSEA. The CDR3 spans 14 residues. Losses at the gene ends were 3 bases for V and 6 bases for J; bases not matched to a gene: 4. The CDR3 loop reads CSVEGLAGVGEQYF. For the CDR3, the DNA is TGCAGCGTTGAGGGACTAGCGGGAGTAGGCGAGCAGTACTTC.

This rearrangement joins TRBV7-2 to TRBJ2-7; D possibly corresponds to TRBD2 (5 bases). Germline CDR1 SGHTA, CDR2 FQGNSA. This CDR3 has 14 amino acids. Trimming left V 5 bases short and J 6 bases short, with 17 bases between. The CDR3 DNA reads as TGTGCCAGCAGCCCGAGCCTTTTAGCGCCCGAGCAGTACTTC. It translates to CASSPSLLAPEQYF.

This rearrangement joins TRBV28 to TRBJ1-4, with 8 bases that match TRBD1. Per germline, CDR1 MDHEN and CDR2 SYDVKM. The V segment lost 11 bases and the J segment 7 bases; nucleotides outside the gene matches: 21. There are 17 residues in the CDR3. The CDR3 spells CALPSPPEEDRVEKLFF. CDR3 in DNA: TGTGCCTTACCCTCCCCCCCCGAGGAGGACAGGGTTGAAAAACTGTTTTTT.

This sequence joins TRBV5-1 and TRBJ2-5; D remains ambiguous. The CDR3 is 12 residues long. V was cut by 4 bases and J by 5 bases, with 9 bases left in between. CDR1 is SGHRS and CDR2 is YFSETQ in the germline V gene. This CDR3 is CASSDLQETQYF. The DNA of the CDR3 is TGCGCCAGCAGCGATCTTCAGGAGACCCAGTACTTC.

The CDR3 region has the DNA TGTGCCAGCAGCTTAGCCACCTATGGAAACACCATATATTTT. Amino acid sequence: CASSLATYGNTIYF. This chain uses TRBV7-2 with TRBJ1-3; no reliable D call. With 0 bases removed from V and 3 bases from J, the gap between germline ends came to 6 bases. This CDR3 has 14 amino acids. In germline, CDR1 is SGHTA, CDR2 FQGNSA.

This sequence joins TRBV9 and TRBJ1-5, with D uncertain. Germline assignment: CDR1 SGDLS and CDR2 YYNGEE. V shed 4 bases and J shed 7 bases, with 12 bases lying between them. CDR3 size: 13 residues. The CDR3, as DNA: TGTGCCAGCAGCTCTCAGCCCGGACAGCCCCAGCATTTT. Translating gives CASSSQPGQPQHF.

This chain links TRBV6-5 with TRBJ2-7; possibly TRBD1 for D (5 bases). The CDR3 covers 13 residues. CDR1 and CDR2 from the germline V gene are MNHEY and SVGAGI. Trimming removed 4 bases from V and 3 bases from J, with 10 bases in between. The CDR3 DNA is TGTGCCAGCAGTTCCGACAGAGTCTACGAGCAGTACTTC. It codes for CASSSDRVYEQYF.

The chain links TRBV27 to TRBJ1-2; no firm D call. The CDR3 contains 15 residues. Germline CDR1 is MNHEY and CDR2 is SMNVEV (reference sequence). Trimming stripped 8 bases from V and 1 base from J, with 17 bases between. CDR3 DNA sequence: TGTGCCAGCGGTCAGACTTTCACAGATAACTATGGCTACACCTTC. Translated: CASGQTFTDNYGYTF.

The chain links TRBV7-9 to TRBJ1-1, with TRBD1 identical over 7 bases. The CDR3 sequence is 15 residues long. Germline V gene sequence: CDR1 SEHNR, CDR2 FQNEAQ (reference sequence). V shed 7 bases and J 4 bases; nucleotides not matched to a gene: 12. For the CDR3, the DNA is TGTGCCAGCACCCTGCTACAGGGGACGAGCACTGAAGCTTTCTTT. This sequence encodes CASTLLQGTSTEAFF.

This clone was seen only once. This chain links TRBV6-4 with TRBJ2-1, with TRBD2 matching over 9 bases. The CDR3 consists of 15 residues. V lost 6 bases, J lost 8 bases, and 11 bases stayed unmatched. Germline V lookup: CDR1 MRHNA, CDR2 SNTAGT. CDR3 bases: TGTGCCAGCAGCCTACTAGCGGGTTTTAACTATGAGCAGTTCTTC. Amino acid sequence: CASSLLAGFNYEQFF.

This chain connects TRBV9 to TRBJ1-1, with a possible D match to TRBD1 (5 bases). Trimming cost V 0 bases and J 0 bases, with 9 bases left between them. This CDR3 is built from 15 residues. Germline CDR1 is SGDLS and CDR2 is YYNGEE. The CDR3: CASSVAAGMNTEAFF. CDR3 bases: TGTGCCAGCAGCGTAGCGGCAGGGATGAACACTGAAGCTTTCTTT.

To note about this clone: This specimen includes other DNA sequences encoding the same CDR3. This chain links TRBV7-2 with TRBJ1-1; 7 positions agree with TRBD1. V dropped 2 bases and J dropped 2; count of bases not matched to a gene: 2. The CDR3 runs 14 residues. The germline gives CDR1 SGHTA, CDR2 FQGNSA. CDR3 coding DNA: TGTGCCAGCAGCTTAAGGGGGCTTAACACTGAAGCTTTCTTT. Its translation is CASSLRGLNTEAFF. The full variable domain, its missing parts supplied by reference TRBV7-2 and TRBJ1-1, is GAGVSQSPSNKVTEKGKDVELRCDPISGHTALYWYRQSLGQGLEFLIYFQGNSAPDKSGLPSDRFSAERTGGSVSTLTIQRTQQEDSAVYLCASSLRGLNTEAFFGQGTRLTVV.

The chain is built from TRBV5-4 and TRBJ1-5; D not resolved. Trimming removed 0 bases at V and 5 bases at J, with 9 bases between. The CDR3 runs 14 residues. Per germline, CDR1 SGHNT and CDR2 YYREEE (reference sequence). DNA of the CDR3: TGTGCCAGCAGCTTGGCCTTTGACGATCAGCCCCAGCATTTT. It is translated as CASSLAFDDQPQHF.

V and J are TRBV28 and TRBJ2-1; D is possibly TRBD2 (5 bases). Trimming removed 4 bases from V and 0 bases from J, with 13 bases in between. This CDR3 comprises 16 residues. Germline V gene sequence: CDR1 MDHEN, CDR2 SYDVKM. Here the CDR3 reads CASSSDLGSSYNEQFF. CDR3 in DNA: TGTGCCAGCAGTTCCGACTTAGGGAGCTCCTACAATGAGCAGTTCTTC.

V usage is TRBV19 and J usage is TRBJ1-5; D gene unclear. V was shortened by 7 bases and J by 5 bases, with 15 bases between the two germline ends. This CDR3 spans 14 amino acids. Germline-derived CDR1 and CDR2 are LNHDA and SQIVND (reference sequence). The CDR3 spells CASTQWGTDQPQHF. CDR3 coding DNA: TGTGCCAGTACCCAGTGGGGTACGGATCAGCCCCAGCATTTT.

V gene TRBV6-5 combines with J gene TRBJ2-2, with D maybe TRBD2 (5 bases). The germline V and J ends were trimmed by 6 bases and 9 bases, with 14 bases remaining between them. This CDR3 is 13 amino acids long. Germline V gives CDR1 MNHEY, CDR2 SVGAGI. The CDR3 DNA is TGTGCCAGCAGCCGCCGGGATCGTCGGGAGCTGTTTTTT. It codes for CASSRRDRRELFF.

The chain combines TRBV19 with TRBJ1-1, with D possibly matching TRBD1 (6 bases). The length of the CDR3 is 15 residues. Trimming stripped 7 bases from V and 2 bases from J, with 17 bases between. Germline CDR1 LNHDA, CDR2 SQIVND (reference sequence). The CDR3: CASTLVGRGNTEAFF. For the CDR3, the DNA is TGTGCCAGTACCTTAGTGGGCAGGGGAAACACTGAAGCTTTCTTT.

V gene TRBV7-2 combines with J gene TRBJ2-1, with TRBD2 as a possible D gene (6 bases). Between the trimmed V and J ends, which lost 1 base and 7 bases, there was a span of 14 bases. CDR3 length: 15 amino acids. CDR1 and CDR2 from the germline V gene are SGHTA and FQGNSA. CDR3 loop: CASSLGQVRENEQFF. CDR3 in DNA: TGTGCCAGCAGCTTAGGCCAGGTCCGGGAGAATGAGCAGTTCTTC.

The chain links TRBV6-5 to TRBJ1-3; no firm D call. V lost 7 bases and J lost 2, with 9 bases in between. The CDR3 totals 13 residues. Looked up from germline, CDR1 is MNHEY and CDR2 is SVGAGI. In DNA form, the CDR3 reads TGTGCCAGCAAAGTCACGACTGGAAACACCATATATTTT. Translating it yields CASKVTTGNTIYF.

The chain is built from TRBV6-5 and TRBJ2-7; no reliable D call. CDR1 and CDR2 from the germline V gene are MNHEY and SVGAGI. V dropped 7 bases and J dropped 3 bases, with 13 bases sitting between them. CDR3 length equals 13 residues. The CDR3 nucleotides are TGTGCCAGCACTGGTGGTGGAGTCTACGAGCAGTACTTC. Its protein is CASTGGGVYEQYF.